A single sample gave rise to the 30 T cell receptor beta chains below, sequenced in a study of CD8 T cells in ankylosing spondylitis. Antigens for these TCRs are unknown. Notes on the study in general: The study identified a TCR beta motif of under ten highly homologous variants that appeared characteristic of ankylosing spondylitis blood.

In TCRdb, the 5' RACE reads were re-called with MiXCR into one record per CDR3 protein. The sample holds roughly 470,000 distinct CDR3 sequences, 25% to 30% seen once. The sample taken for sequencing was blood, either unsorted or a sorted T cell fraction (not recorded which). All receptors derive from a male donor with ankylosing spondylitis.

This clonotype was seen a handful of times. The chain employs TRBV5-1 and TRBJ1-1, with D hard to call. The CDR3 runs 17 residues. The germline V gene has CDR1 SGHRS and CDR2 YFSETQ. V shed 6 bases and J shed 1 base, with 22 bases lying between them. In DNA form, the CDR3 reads TGCGCCAGCAATCGGCCTGAAAATGGGCAGGAGAACACTGAAGCTTTCTTT. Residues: CASNRPENGQENTEAFF. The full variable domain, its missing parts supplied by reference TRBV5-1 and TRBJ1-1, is KAGVTQTPRYLIKTRGQQVTLSCSPISGHRSVSWYQQTPGQGLQFLFEYFSETQRNKGNFPGRFSGRQFSNSRSEMNVSTLELGDSALYLCASNRPENGQENTEAFFGQGTRLTVV.

The CDR3 nucleotides are TGCGCCAGCAGCTTGGCACCCCTAGCGGGAGGCGGGGGCTACGAGCAGTACTTC. Encoded protein: CASSLAPLAGGGGYEQYF. V gene TRBV5-1 combines with J gene TRBJ2-7, with 11 positions matching TRBD2. Germline CDR1 reads SGHRS; CDR2 reads YFSETQ. The CDR3 consists of 18 residues. The trim removed 0 bases at V and 3 bases at J, leaving 11 bases unmatched.

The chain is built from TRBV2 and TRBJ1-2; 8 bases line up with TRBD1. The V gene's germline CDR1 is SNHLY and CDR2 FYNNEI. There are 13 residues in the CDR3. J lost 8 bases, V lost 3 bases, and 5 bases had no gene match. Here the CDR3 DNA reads TGTGCCAGCAGTGAGACAGGGGCCCGGGGCTACACCTTC. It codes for CASSETGARGYTF.

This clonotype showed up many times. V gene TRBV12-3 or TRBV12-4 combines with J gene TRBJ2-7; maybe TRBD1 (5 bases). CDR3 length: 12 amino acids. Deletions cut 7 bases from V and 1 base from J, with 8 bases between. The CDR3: CASNGQSYEQYV. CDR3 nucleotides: TGTGCCAGCAACGGACAATCCTACGAGCAGTACGTC.

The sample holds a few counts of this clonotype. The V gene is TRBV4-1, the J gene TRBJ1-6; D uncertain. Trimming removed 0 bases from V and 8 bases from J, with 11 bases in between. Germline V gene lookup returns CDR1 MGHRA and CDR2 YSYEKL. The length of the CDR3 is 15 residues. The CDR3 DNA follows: TGCGCCAGCAGCCAAGATGAACTAGTCGATTCACCCCTCCACTTT. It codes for CASSQDELVDSPLHF.

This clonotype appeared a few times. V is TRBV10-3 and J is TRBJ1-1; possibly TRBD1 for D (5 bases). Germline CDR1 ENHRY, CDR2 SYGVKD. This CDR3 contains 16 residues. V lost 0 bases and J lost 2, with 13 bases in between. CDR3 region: CAISESRGSSNTEAFF. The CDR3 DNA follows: TGTGCCATCAGTGAGTCGAGGGGATCTAGTAACACTGAAGCTTTCTTT.

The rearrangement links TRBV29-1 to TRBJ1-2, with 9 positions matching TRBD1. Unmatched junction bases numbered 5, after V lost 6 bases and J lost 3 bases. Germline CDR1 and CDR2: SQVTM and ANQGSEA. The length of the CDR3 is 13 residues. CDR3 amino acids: CSVDWTGDYGYTF. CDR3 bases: TGCAGCGTGGATTGGACAGGGGACTATGGCTACACCTTC.

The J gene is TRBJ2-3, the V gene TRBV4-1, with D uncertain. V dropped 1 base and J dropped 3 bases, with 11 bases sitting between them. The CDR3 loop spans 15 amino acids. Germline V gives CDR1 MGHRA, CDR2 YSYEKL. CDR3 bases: TGCGCCAGCAGCCAAGCCTCTGGTAGGACAGATACGCAGTATTTT. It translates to CASSQASGRTDTQYF.

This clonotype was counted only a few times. This CDR3 is CASSFQPPYNEQFF. The CDR3 nucleotides read TGCGCCAGCAGCTTCCAGCCTCCCTACAATGAGCAGTTCTTC. The V call is TRBV5-1, the J call TRBJ2-1; D gene ambiguous. The germline CDR1 and CDR2 sequences are SGHRS and YFSETQ. The CDR3 covers 14 residues. With 2 bases removed from V and 2 bases from J, the gap between germline ends came to 8 bases.

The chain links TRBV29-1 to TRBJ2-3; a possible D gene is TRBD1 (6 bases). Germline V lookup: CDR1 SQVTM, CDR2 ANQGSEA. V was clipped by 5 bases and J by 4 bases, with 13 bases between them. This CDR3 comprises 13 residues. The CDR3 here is CSVMLTGSDTQYF. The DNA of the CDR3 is TGCAGCGTTATGCTGACAGGTTCAGATACGCAGTATTTT.

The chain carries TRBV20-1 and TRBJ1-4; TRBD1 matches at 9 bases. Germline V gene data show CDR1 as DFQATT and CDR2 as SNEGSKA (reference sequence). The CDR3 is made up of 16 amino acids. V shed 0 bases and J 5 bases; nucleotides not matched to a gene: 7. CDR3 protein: CSARDLDRGSNEKLFF. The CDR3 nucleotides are TGCAGTGCTAGAGATTTGGACAGGGGATCGAATGAAAAACTGTTTTTT.

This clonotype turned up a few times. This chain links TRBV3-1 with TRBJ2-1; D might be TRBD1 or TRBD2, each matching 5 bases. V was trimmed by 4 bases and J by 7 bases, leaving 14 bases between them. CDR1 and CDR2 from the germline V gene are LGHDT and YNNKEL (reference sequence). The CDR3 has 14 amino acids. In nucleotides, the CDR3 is TGTGCCAGCAGCCGAACAGAGGGGAAGAATGAGCAGTTCTTC. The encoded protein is CASSRTEGKNEQFF.

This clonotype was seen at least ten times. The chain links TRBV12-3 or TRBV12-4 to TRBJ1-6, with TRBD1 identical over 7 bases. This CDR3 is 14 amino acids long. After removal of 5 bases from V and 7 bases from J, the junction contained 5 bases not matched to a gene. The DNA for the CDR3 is TGTGCCAGCAGTACGGGACAGCAAAATTCACCCCTCCACTTT. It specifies CASSTGQQNSPLHF.

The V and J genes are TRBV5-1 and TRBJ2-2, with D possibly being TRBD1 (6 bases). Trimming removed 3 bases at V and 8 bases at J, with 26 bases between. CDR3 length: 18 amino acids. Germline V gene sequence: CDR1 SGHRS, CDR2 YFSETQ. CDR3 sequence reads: CASSSSGQRPYRAGELFF. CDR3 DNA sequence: TGCGCCAGCAGCTCCTCAGGACAGCGTCCTTATCGCGCGGGGGAGCTGTTTTTT.

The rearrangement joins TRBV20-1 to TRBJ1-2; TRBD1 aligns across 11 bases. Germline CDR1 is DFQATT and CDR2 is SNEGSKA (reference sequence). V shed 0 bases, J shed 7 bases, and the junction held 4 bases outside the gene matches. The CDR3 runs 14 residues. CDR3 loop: CSARDGQGAVGYTF. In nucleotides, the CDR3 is TGCAGTGCTAGAGATGGACAGGGGGCGGTTGGCTACACCTTC.

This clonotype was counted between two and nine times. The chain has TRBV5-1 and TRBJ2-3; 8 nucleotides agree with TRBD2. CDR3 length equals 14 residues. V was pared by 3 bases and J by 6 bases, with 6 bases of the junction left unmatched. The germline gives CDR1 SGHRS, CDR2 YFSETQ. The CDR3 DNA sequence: TGCGCCAGCAGCTCAGCGGGAGTTAGGGATACGCAGTATTTT. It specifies CASSSAGVRDTQYF.

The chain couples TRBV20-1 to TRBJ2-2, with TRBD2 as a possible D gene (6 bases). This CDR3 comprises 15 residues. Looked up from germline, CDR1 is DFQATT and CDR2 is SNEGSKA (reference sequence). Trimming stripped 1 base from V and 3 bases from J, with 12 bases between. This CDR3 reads CSARVGRGYTGELFF. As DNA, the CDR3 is TGCAGTGCTAGAGTCGGGAGAGGGTACACCGGGGAGCTGTTTTTT.

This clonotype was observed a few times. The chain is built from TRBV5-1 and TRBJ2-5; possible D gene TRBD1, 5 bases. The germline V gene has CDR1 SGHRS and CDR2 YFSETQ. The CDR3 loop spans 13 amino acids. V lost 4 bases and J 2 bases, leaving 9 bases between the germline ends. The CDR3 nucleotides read TGCGCCAGCAGCCACCAGGGACAAGAGACCCAGTACTTC. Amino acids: CASSHQGQETQYF. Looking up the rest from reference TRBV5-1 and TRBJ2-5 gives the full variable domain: KAGVTQTPRYLIKTRGQQVTLSCSPISGHRSVSWYQQTPGQGLQFLFEYFSETQRNKGNFPGRFSGRQFSNSRSEMNVSTLELGDSALYLCASSHQGQETQYFGPGTRLLVL.

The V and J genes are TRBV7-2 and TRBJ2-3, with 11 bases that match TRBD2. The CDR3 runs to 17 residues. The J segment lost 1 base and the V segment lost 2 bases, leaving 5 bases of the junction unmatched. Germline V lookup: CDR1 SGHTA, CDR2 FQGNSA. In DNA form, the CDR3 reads TGTGCCAGCAGCTTATCAGGACTAGCGGGTGGCACAGATACGCAGTATTTT. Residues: CASSLSGLAGGTDTQYF.

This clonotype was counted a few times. This CDR3 is CASSLVAGQESYTF. CDR3 bases: TGTGCCAGCAGCTTAGTTGCGGGACAGGAAAGCTACACCTTC. This chain uses TRBV7-2 with TRBJ1-2, with 8 bases fitting TRBD1. V lost 1 base, J lost 9 bases, and 7 bases stayed unmatched. The CDR3 loop spans 14 amino acids. CDR1 SGHTA and CDR2 FQGNSA come from the germline V gene.

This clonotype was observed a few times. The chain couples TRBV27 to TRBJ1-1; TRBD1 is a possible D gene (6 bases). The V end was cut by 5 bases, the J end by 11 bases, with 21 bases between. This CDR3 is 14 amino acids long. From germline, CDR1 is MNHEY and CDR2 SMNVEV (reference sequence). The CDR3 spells CASSPRQDHHKAFF. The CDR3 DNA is TGTGCCAGCAGTCCCCGACAGGACCATCACAAGGCTTTCTTT.

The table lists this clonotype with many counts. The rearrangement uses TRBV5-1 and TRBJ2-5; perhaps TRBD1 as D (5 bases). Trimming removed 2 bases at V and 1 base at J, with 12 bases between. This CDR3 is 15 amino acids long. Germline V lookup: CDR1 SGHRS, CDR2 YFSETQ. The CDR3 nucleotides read TGCGCCAGCAGCTTCCCAAGACAGAGCCAAGAGACCCAGTACTTC. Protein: CASSFPRQSQETQYF. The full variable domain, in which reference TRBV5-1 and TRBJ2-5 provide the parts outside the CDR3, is KAGVTQTPRYLIKTRGQQVTLSCSPISGHRSVSWYQQTPGQGLQFLFEYFSETQRNKGNFPGRFSGRQFSNSRSEMNVSTLELGDSALYLCASSFPRQSQETQYFGPGTRLLVL.

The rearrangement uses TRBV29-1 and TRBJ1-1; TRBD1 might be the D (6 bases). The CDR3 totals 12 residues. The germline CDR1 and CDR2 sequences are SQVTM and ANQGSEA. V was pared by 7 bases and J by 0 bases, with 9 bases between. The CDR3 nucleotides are TGCAGCGGCGGACAGATGAACACTGAAGCTTTCTTT. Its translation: CSGGQMNTEAFF.

The CDR3 here is CASSPRNSGSQNEQFF. CDR3 DNA: TGTGCCAGCTCACCACGGAATAGCGGGAGTCAGAATGAGCAGTTCTTC. The rearrangement links TRBV18 to TRBJ2-1; 9 nucleotides match TRBD2. This CDR3 region has 16 residues. The germline V gene encodes CDR1 KGHSH and CDR2 LQKENI. The J segment lost 7 bases and the V segment lost 1 base, leaving 8 bases of the junction unmatched.

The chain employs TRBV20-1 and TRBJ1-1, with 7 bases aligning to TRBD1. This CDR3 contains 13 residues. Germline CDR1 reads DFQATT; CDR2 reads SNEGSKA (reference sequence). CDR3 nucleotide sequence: TGCAGCCCGGACAGGTCGGGGGACACTGAAGCTTTCTTT. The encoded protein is CSPDRSGDTEAFF.

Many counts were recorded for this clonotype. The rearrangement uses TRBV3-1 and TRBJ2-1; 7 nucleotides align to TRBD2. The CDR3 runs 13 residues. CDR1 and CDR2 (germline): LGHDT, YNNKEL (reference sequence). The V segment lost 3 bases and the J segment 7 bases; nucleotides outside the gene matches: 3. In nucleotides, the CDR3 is TGTGCCAGCAGCCATGCCGGGGGGAATGAGCAGTTCTTC. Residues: CASSHAGGNEQFF.

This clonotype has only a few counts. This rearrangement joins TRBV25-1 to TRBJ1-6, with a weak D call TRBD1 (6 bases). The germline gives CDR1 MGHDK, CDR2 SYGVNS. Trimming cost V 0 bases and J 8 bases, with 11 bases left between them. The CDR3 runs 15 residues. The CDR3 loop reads CASSEYRGVDSPLHF. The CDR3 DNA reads TGTGCCAGCAGTGAATACAGGGGAGTGGATTCACCCCTCCACTTT.

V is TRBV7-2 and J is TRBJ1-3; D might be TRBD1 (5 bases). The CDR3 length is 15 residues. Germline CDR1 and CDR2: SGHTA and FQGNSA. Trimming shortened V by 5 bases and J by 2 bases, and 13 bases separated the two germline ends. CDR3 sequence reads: CASSVLRTPGNTIYF. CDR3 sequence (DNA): TGTGCCAGCAGCGTATTGAGGACACCTGGAAACACCATATATTTT.

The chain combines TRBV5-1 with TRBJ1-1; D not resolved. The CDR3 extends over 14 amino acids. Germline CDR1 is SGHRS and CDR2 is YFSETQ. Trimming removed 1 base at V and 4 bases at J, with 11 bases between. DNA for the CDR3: TGCGCCAGCAGCTTGACGCCCTCCGGCACTGAAGCTTTCTTT. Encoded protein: CASSLTPSGTEAFF.

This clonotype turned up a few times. CDR3 amino acids: CASSQQGNSPLHF. DNA of the CDR3: TGTGCCAGCAGCCAGCAGGGCAATTCACCCCTCCACTTT. The gene calls are TRBV12-3 or TRBV12-4 and TRBJ1-6, with TRBD1 as a possible D gene (5 bases). The CDR3 runs 13 residues. V was cut by 6 bases and J by 7 bases, with 10 bases left in between.